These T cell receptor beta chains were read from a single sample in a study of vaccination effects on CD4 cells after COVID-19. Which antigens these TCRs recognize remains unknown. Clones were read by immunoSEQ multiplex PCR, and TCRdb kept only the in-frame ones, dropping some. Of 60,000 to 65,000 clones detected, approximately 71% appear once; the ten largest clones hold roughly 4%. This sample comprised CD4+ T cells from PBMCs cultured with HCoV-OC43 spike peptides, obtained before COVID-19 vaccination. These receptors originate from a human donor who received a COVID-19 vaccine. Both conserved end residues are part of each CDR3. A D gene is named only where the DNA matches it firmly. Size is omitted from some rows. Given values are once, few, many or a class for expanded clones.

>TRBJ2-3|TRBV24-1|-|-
TGTGCCACCAGTGATTTGCCCGCCGGGGGTTTGAGCACAGATACGCAGTATTTT
CATSDLPAGGLSTDTQYF
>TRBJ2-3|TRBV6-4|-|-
TGTGCCGGTAAAAGGATTGGCGCAGATACGCAGTATTTT
CAGKRIGADTQYF
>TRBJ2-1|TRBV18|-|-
TGTGCCAGCTTATACACTCAGCAGACCAATGAGCAGTTCTTC
CASLYTQQTNEQFF
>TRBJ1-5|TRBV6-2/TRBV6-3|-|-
TGTGCCAGCAGTTACTCGGTGGCAGGTAGCAATCAGCCCCAGCATTTT
CASSYSVAGSNQPQHF
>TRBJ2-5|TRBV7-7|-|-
TGTGCCAGCAGCTTAGGGAGGGGGGAGCGGTTAGTCGAGACCCAGTACTTC
CASSLGRGERLVETQYF
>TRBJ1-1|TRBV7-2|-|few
TGTGCCAGCAGCAGCGGAGCGTCGCGAAGGCCGAACACTGAAGCTTTCTTT
CASSSGASRRPNTEAFF
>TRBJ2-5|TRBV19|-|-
TGTGCCAGTAGTATTAGTGTCCGGGAGACCCAGTACTTC
CASSISVRETQYF
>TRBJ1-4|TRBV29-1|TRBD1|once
TGCAGCGCTATGGGACAGGGGAATGAAAAACTGTTTTTT
CSAMGQGNEKLFF
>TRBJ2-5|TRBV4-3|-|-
TGCGCCAGCAGCCAACAAGGGTCTGGAGAGACCCAGTACTTC
CASSQQGSGETQYF
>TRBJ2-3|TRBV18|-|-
TGTGCCAGCTCACCACGGCCTCTTAACAGGGAACTCACAGATACGCAGTATTTT
CASSPRPLNRELTDTQYF
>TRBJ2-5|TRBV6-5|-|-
TGTGCCAGCAGTATTCGGGGGCCCCAAGAGACCCAGTACTTC
CASSIRGPQETQYF
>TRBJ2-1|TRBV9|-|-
TGTGCCAGCAGCCCGGTCTCCCGGGAGGGGGCGAATGAGCAGTTCTTC
CASSPVSREGANEQFF
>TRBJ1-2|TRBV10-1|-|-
TGCGCCAGCAGCCCGGGGCCGACCGACGGCTACACCTTC
CASSPGPTDGYTF
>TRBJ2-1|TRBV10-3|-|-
TGTGCCAGTGGGGGGACAGACTCCTACAATGAGCAGTTCTTC
CASGGTDSYNEQFF
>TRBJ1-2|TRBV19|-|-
TGTGCCAGTAGCTCGGACGGCCGGGGATTCGGCTACACCTTC
CASSSDGRGFGYTF
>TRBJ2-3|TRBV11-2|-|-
TGTGCCAGCAGCTCCCATGGTGGGATTGCGCAGTATTTT
CASSSHGGIAQYF
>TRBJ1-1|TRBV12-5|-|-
TGTGCTAGTGGTAAACCCTACCCGTCGAACACTGAAGCTTTCTTT
CASGKPYPSNTEAFF
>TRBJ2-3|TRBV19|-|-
TGTGCCAGTAGTATTCAGGTACAGCAGGGGATAGATACGCAGTATTTT
CASSIQVQQGIDTQYF
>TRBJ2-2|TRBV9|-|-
TGTGCCAGCAGCCCCACAGTGAACACCGGGGAGCTGTTTTTT
CASSPTVNTGELFF
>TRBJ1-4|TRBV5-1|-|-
TGCGCCAGCAGCCGGACGGATACCGAAAAACTGTTTTTT
CASSRTDTEKLFF
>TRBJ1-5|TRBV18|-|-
TGTGCCAGCTCCCGGTCTACAAATAGCAATCAGCCCCAGCATTTT
CASSRSTNSNQPQHF
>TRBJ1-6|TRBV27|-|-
TGTGCCAGCAGTTTGAAGCCCCTGTTTGGGGGAGGTAATTCACCCCTCCACTTT
CASSLKPLFGGGNSPLHF
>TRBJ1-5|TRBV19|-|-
TGTGCCAGTAGTCCGGCAGGGGCTGGGAATCAGCCCCAGCATTTT
CASSPAGAGNQPQHF
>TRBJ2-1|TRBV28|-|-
TGTGCCAGCAGTTTAAAGGGCAGGGGCAATGAGCAGTTCTTC
CASSLKGRGNEQFF
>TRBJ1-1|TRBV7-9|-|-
TGTGCCAGCAGCTTAGGACAGGTTCTTTTCGCTGAAGCTTTCTTT
CASSLGQVLFAEAFF
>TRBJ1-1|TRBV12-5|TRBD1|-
TGTGCTAGTGGCTCCGGACAGGTCAACACTGAAGCTTTCTTT
CASGSGQVNTEAFF
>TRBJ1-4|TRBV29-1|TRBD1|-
TGCAGCGCCGGGACAGGTACTAATGAAAAACTGTTTTTT
CSAGTGTNEKLFF
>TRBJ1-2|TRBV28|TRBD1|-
TGTGCCAGCAGTTCGTACCACAGGGGGGCCTATGGCTACACCTTC
CASSSYHRGAYGYTF
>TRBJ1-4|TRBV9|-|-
TGTGCCAGCAGCGTGTCAGGGGATTCATATGAAAAACTGTTTTTT
CASSVSGDSYEKLFF
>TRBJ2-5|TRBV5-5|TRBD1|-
TGTGCCAGCAACCCAACTCAGGGGGTCGAGACCCAGTACTTC
CASNPTQGVETQYF
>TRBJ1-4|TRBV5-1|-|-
TGCGCCAGCAGTTTGGGAGTTACTAATGAAAAACTGTTTTTT
CASSLGVTNEKLFF
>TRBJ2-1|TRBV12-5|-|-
TGTGCTAGTGGTTTGGTACCGTTCTACAATGAGCAGTTCTTC
CASGLVPFYNEQFF
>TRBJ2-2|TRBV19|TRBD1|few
TGTGCCAGTAGTATTGGGACAGGGCGGGCCGGGGAGCTGTTTTTT
CASSIGTGRAGELFF
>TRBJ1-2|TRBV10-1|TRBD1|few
TGCGCCAGCAGTTCGGACAGGGCCTATGGCTACACCTTC
CASSSDRAYGYTF
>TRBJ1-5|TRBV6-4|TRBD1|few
TGTGCCAGCAGCGGACAGGGAGGCAATCAGCCCCAGCATTTT
CASSGQGGNQPQHF
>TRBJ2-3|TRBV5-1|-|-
TGCGCCAGCAGCTCGACCCTAGGGGGTGGTGTAGATACGCAGTATTTT
CASSSTLGGGVDTQYF
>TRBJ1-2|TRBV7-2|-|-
TGTGCCAGCAGCCCCCCAGGGAGGAATGGCTACACCTTC
CASSPPGRNGYTF
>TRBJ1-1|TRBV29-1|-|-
TGCAGCGTTGCCCCGGGCAGGGCAAACACTGAAGCTTTCTTT
CSVAPGRANTEAFF
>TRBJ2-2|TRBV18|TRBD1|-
TGTGCCAGCTCACCGGGACAGGTTAACACCGGGGAGCTGTTTTTT
CASSPGQVNTGELFF
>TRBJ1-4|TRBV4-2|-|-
TGTGCCAGCAGCCAAGATGGAAAAGGGCGGGAAAAACTGTTTTTT
CASSQDGKGREKLFF
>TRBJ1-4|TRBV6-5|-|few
TGTGCCAGCAGCGAGATTGGGACATGGGATGAAAAACTGTTTTTT
CASSEIGTWDEKLFF
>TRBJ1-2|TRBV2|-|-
TGTGCCAGCAGGGACACCGCCTTCTATGGCTACACCTTC
CASRDTAFYGYTF
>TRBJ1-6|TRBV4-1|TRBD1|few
TGCGCCAGCAGCCAAGTACCGACAGGGAATAATTCACCCCTCCACTTT
CASSQVPTGNNSPLHF
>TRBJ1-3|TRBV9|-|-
TGTGCCAGCAGCGACCCCAAACAGGCCCACCCGGGAAACACCATATATTTT
CASSDPKQAHPGNTIYF
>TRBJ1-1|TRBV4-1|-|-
TGCGCCAGCAGCCACCCCGACAGACCGAACACTGAAGCTTTCTTT
CASSHPDRPNTEAFF
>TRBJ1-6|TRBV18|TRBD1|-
TGTGCCAGCTCTCGAGGACAGGGGGAGTCACCCCTCCACTTT
CASSRGQGESPLHF
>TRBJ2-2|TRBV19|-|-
TGTGCCAGTAGTATCCGCAGAAACACCGGGGAGCTGTTTTTT
CASSIRRNTGELFF
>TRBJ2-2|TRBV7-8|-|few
TGTGCCAGCAGCTTAGCATTAAGGAACACCGGGGAGCTGTTTTTT
CASSLALRNTGELFF
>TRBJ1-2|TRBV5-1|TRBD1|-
TGCGCCAGCAGCTCGAGCGACAGGGGAGGCTATGGCTACACCTTC
CASSSSDRGGYGYTF
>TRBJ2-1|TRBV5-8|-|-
TGTGCCAGCAGCTTGAGAGGGGCCGTGAGTAATGAGCAGTTCTTC
CASSLRGAVSNEQFF